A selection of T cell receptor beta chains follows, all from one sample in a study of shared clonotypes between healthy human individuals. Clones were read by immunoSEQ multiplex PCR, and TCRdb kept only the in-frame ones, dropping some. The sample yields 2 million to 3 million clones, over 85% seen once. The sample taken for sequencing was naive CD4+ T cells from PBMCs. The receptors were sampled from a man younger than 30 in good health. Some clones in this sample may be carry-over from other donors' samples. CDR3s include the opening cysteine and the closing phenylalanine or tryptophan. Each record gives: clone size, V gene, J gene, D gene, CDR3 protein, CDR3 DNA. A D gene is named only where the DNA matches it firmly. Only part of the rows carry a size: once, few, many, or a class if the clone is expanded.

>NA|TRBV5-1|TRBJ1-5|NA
CASSPDWSSNQPQHF
TGCGCCAGCAGCCCCGATTGGAGTAGCAATCAGCCCCAGCATTTT
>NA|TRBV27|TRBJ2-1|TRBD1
CASRWTGSDEQFF
TGTGCCAGCAGGTGGACAGGTAGCGATGAGCAGTTCTTC
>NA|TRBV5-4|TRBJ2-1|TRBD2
CASSVGLADNEQFF
TGTGCCAGCAGCGTCGGACTAGCGGACAATGAGCAGTTCTTC
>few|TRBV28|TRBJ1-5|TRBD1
CASSLPQGSNQPQHF
TGTGCCAGCAGTTTACCACAGGGGAGCAATCAGCCCCAGCATTTT
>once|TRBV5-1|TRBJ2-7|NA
CASSLVGRSYEQYF
TGCGCCAGCAGCTTGGTTGGGAGGTCCTACGAGCAGTACTTC
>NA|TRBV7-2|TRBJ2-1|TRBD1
CASSKLPGQSYLGFF
TGTGCCAGCAGCAAACTTCCGGGACAGTCCTACCTCGGGTTCTTC
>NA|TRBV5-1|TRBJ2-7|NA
CASSLASSRTGEQYF
TGCGCCAGCAGCTTGGCCTCTAGTAGGACGGGCGAGCAGTACTTC
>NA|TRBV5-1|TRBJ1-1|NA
CASSLGNAAPEAFF
TGCGCCAGCAGCTTGGGAAACGCCGCTCCCGAAGCTTTCTTT
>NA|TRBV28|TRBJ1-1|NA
CASHTGGFGTEAFF
TGTGCCAGTCACACGGGGGGCTTTGGCACTGAAGCTTTCTTT
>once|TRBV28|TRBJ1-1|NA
CASSLWGPGNTEAFF
TGTGCCAGCAGTTTATGGGGGCCAGGAAACACTGAAGCTTTCTTT
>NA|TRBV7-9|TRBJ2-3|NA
CASRRGTDTQYF
TGTGCCAGCAGAAGGGGCACAGATACGCAGTATTTT
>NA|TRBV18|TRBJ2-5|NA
CASSSISGDQETQYF
TGTGCCAGCTCATCAATATCAGGAGATCAAGAGACCCAGTACTTC
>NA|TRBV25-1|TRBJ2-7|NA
CASRVQGSGEQYF
TGTGCCAGCAGAGTACAGGGATCGGGCGAGCAGTACTTC
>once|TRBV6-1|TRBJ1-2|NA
CASSIRGNVWGYTF
TGTGCCAGCAGTATAAGGGGTAATGTTTGGGGCTACACCTTC
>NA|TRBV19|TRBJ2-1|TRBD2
CASSSGRPYNEQFF
TGTGCCAGTAGTAGCGGGAGGCCGTACAATGAGCAGTTCTTC
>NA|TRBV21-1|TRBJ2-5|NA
CASSKAPRETQYF
TGTGCCAGCAGCAAAGCGCCCCGGGAGACCCAGTACTTC
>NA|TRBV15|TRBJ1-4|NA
CATSRGESTNEKLFF
TGTGCCACCAGCAGAGGGGAGTCAACTAATGAAAAACTGTTTTTT
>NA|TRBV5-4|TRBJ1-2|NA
CASSPGGVRVYGYTF
TGTGCCAGCAGCCCCGGGGGGGTACGAGTCTATGGCTACACCTTC
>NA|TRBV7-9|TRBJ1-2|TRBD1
CASATGGSYGYTF
TGTGCCAGCGCGACAGGGGGCAGCTATGGCTACACCTTC
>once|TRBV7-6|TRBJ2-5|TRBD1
CASSTGTGGETQYF
TGTGCCAGCAGCACCGGGACAGGGGGAGAGACCCAGTACTTC
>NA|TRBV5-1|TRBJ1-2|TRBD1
CASSLGTADGYGYTF
TGCGCCAGCAGCCTGGGGACAGCCGACGGCTATGGCTACACCTTC
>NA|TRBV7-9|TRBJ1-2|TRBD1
CASSPGQPYGYTF
TGTGCCAGCAGCCCGGGACAGCCCTATGGCTACACCTTC
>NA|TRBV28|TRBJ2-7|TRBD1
CASSSEPGQGLGYYEQYF
TGTGCCAGCAGTTCGGAGCCGGGACAGGGCCTGGGATACTACGAGCAGTACTTC
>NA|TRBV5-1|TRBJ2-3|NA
CASSLWVSRTDTQYF
TGCGCCAGCAGCCTATGGGTGAGTCGGACAGATACGCAGTATTTT
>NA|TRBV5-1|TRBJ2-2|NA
CASRQATGELFF
TGCGCCAGCAGACAAGCCACCGGGGAGCTGTTTTTT
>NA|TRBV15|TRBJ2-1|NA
CATTTVATVHNEQFF
TGTGCCACTACAACGGTAGCGACCGTCCACAATGAGCAGTTCTTC
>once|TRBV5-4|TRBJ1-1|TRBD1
CASSLPTGGIGTEAFF
TGTGCCAGCAGCCTGCCGACAGGGGGTATTGGCACTGAAGCTTTCTTT
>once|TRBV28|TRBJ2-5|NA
CASFPGAGTGQETQYF
TGTGCCAGTTTCCCCGGGGCAGGGACGGGTCAAGAGACCCAGTACTTC
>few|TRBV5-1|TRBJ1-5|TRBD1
CASSPGQGNQPQHF
TGCGCCAGCAGCCCGGGACAGGGTAATCAGCCCCAGCATTTT
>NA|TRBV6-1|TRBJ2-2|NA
CASRGLVTGELFF
TGTGCCAGCAGAGGACTGGTCACCGGGGAGCTGTTTTTT
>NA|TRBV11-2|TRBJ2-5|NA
CASSRPRGAGETQYF
TGTGCCAGCAGCCGGCCGAGGGGGGCGGGGGAGACCCAGTACTTC
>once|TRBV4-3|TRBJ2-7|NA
CASSQDGREQYF
TGCGCCAGCAGCCAAGATGGCCGCGAGCAGTACTTC
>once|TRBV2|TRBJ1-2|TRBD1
CASSSSWTGNYGYTF
TGTGCCAGCAGTTCAAGCTGGACAGGGAACTATGGCTACACCTTC
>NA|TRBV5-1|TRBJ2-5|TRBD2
CASSSTSGRAIGETQYF
TGCGCCAGCAGCTCGACTAGCGGGAGGGCCATTGGGGAGACCCAGTACTTC
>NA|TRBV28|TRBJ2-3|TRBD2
CASFTSGITDTQYF
TGTGCCAGTTTCACTAGCGGGATAACAGATACGCAGTATTTT
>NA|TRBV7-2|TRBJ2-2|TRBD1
CASSFQGGKNTGELFF
TGTGCCAGCAGCTTTCAAGGGGGCAAGAACACCGGGGAGCTGTTTTTT
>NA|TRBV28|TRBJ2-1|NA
CASSLVGGYEQFF
TGTGCCAGCAGTTTAGTTGGAGGGTATGAGCAGTTCTTC
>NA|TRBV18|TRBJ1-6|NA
CASSPFDSPTSYNSPLHF
TGTGCCAGCTCACCGTTTGACAGCCCAACGTCCTATAATTCACCCCTCCACTTT
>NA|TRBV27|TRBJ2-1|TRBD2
CASSFGTSGRGNEQFF
TGTGCCAGCAGTTTCGGGACTAGCGGGAGAGGCAATGAGCAGTTCTTC
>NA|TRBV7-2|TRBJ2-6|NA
CASSQPLGANVLTF
TGTGCCAGCAGTCAGCCCTTAGGGGCCAACGTCCTGACTTTC
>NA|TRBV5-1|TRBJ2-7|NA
CASSLSPQSTFSYEQYF
TGCGCCAGCAGCTTGTCCCCCCAGAGCACCTTCTCCTACGAGCAGTACTTC
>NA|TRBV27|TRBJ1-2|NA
CASSLRLQGGYGYTF
TGTGCCAGCAGTTTACGGTTACAGGGAGGCTATGGCTACACCTTC
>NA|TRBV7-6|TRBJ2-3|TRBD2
CASSDQLAGAVDTQYF
TGTGCCAGCAGCGACCAATTAGCGGGAGCCGTAGATACGCAGTATTTT